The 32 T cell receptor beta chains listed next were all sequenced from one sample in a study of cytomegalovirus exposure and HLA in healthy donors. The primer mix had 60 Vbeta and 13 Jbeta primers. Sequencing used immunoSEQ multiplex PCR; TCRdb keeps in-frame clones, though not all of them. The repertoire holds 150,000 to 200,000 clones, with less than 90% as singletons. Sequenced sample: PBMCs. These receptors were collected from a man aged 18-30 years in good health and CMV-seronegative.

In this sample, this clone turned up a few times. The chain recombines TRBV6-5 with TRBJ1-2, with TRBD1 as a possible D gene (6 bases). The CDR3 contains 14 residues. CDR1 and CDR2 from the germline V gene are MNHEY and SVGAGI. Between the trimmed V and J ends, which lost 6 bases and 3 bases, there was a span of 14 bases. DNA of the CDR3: TGTGCCAGCAGAGGAACAGGGTCGGACTATGGCTACACCTTC. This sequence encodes CASRGTGSDYGYTF.

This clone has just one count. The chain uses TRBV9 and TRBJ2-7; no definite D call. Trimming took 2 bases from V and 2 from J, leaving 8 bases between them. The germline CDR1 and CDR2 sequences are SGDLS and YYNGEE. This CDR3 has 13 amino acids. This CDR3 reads CASSVGPTYEQYF. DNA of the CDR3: TGTGCCAGCAGCGTTGGCCCCACCTACGAGCAGTACTTC.

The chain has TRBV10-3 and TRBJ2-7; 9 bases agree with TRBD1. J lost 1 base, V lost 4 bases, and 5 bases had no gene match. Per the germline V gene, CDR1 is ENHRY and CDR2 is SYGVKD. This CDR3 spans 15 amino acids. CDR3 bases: TGTGCCATCAGTGGATCCGGGACAGGGTCCTACGAGCAGTACTTC. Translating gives CAISGSGTGSYEQYF.

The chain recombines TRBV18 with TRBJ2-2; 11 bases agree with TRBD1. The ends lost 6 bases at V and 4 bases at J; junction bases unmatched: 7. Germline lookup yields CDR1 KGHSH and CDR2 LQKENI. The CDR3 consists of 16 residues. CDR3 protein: CASSSGTGGITGELFF. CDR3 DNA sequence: TGTGCCAGCTCGTCCGGGACAGGGGGTATCACCGGGGAGCTGTTTTTT.

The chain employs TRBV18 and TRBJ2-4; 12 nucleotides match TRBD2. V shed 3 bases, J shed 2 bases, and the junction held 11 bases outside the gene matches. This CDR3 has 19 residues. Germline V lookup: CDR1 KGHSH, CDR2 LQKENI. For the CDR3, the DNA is TGTGCCAGCTCACCCCTGACTAGCGGGAGAGGGACGTCCAAAAACATTCAGTACTTC. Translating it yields CASSPLTSGRGTSKNIQYF.

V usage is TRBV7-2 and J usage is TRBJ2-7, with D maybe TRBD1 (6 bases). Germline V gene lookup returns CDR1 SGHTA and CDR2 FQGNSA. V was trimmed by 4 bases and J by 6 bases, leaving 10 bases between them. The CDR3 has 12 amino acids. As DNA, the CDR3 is TGTGCCAGCAGCTCTCAGGGGCTCGAGCAGTACTTC. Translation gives CASSSQGLEQYF.

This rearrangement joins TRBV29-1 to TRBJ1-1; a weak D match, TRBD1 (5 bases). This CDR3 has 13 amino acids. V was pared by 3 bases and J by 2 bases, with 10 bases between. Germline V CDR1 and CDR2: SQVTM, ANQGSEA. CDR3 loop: CSVDSGLNTEAFF. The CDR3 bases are TGCAGCGTTGACTCGGGACTAAACACTGAAGCTTTCTTT.

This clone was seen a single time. This chain's CDR3 is CAINSGTGDYEQYF. CDR3 DNA: TGTGCCATCAACTCCGGGACAGGGGACTACGAGCAGTACTTC. The chain recombines TRBV10-3 with TRBJ2-7, with TRBD1 matching 10 bases. CDR1 and CDR2 from the germline V gene are ENHRY and SYGVKD. Unmatched junction bases numbered 6, after V lost 7 bases and J lost 3 bases. CDR3 length: 14 residues.

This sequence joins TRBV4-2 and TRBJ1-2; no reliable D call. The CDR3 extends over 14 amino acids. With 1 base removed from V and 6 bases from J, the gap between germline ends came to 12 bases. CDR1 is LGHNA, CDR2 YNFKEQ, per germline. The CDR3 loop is CASSQVEGLHGYTF. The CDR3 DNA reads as TGTGCCAGCAGCCAAGTTGAGGGCCTCCATGGCTACACCTTC.

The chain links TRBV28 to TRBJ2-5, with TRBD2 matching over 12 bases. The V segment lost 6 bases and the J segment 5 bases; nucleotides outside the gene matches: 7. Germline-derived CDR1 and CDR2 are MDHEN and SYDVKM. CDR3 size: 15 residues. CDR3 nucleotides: TGTGCCAGCAGCCGACGACTAGCGGGAGTGGAGACCCAGTACTTC. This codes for CASSRRLAGVETQYF.

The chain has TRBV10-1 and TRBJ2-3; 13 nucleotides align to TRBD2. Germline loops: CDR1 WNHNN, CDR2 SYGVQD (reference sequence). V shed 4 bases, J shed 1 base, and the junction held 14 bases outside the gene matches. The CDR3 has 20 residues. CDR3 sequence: CASSGFNLGLAGACTDTQYF. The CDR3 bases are TGCGCCAGCAGTGGGTTCAATCTCGGACTAGCGGGGGCCTGCACAGATACGCAGTATTTT.

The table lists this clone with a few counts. The CDR3 region has the DNA TGTGCCAGCAGCCCCTCGTGGGGCAGGGCCGGTGACTATGGCTACACCTTC. Translated, it gives CASSPSWGRAGDYGYTF. The V and J genes are TRBV27 and TRBJ1-2, with a tentative D call TRBD1 (5 bases). This CDR3 contains 17 residues. Trimming removed 6 bases at V and 3 bases at J, with 23 bases between. Germline V lookup: CDR1 MNHEY, CDR2 SMNVEV (reference sequence).

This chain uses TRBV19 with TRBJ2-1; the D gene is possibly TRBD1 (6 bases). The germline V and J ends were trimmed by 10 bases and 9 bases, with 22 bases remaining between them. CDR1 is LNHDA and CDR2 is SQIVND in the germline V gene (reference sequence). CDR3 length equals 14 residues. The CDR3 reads CATNGIQGRGEQFF. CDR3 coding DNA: TGTGCCACCAATGGGATACAGGGAAGGGGTGAGCAGTTCTTC.

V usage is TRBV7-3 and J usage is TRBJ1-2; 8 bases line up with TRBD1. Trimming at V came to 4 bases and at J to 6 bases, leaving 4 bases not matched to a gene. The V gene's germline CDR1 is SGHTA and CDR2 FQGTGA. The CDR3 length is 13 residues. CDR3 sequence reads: CASSSYRGDGYTF. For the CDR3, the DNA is TGTGCCAGCAGCTCCTACAGGGGGGATGGCTACACCTTC.

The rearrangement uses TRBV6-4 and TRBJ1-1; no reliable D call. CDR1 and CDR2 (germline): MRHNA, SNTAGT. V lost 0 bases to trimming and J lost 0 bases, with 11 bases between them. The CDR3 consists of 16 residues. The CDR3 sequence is CASSDSIEDLNTEAFF. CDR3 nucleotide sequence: TGTGCCAGCAGTGACTCAATAGAGGATTTGAACACTGAAGCTTTCTTT.

CDR3 in amino acids: CASSSSLGSEKLFF. CDR3 sequence (DNA): TGTGCCAGCAGCTCGTCCCTAGGAAGTGAAAAACTGTTTTTT. The chain is built from TRBV5-5 and TRBJ1-4; D unresolved. The germline CDR1 and CDR2 sequences are SGHKS and YYEKEE (reference sequence). V lost 3 bases to trimming and J lost 7 bases, with 13 bases between them. This CDR3 contains 14 residues.

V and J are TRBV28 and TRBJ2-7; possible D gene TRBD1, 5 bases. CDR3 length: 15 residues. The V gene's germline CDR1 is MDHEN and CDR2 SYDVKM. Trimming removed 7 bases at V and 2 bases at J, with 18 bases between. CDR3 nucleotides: TGTGCCAGCAACCCCAGAGGCAGGGAACCCTACGAGCAGTACTTC. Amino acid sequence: CASNPRGREPYEQYF.

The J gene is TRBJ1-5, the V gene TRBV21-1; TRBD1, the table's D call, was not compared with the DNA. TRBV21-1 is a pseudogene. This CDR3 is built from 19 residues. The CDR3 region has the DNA TGTGCCAGCAGCAAAGATCGGACAGGGTTTAGGTGTCCCCATCAGCCCCAGCATTTT. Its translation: CASSKDRTGFRCPHQPQHF.

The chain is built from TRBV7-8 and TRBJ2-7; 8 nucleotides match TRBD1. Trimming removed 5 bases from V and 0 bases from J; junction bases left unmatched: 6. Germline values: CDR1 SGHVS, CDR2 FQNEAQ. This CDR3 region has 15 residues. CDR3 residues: CASSLGQAYSYEQYF. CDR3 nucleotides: TGTGCCAGCAGCCTGGGACAGGCGTACTCCTACGAGCAGTACTTC.

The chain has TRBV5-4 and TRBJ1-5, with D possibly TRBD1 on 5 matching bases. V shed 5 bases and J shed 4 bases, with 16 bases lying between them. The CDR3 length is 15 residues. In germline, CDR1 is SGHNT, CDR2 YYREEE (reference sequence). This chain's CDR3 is CASSPDRGINQPQHF. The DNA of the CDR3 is TGTGCCAGCAGTCCCGACAGAGGAATAAATCAGCCCCAGCATTTT.

CDR3 sequence (DNA): TGTGCCAGCAGCTTAGTTACAGTGCACCAAGAGACCCAGTACTTC. Its protein is CASSLVTVHQETQYF. The rearrangement joins TRBV11-2 to TRBJ2-5; D remains ambiguous. The CDR3 is made up of 15 amino acids. Germline CDR1 and CDR2: SGHAT and FQNNGV. V lost 1 base, J lost 0 bases, and 9 bases lay in between. The full variable domain, completed using reference TRBV11-2 and TRBJ2-5, is EAGVAQSPRYKIIEKRQSVAFWCNPISGHATLYWYQQILGQGPKLLIQFQNNGVVDDSQLPKDRFSAERLKGVDSTLKIQPAKLEDSAVYLCASSLVTVHQETQYFGPGTRLLVL.

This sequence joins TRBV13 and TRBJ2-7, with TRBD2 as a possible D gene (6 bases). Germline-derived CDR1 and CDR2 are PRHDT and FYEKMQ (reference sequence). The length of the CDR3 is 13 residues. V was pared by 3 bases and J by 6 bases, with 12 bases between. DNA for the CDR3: TGTGCCAGCAGCTTGTCGGGGGTCGGCGAGCAGTACTTC. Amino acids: CASSLSGVGEQYF. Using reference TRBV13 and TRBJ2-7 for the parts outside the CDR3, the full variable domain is AAGVIQSPRHLIKEKRETATLKCYPIPRHDTVYWYQQGPGQDPQFLISFYEKMQSDKGSIPDRFSAQQFSDYHSELNMSSLELGDSALYFCASSLSGVGEQYFGPGTRLTVT.

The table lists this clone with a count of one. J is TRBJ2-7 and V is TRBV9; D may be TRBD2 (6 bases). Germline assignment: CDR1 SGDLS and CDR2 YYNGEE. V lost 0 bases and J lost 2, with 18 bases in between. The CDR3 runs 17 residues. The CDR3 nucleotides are TGTGCCAGCAGCGTAGGTGGAACCATCAGGAGGGCCTACGAGCAGTACTTC. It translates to CASSVGGTIRRAYEQYF.

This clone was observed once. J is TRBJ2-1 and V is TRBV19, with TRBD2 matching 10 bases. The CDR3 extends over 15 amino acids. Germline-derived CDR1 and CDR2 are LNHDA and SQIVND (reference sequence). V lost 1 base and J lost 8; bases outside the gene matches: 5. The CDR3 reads CASSIGLAGAYEQFF. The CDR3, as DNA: TGTGCCAGTAGTATAGGCCTAGCGGGAGCATATGAGCAGTTCTTC.

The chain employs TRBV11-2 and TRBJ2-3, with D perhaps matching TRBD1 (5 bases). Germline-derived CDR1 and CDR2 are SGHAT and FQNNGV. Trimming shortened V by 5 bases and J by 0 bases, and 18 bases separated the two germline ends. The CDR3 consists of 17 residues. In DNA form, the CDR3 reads TGTGCCAGCAGCCCAGGGTTAGGGCCCCTTAGCACAGATACGCAGTATTTT. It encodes CASSPGLGPLSTDTQYF.

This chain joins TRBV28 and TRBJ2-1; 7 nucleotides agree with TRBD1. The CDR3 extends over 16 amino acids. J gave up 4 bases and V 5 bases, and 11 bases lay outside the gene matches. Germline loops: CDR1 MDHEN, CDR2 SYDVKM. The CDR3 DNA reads TGTGCCAGCAGTCCCCGACCAGGGGGTTTTTACAATGAGCAGTTCTTC. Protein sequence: CASSPRPGGFYNEQFF.

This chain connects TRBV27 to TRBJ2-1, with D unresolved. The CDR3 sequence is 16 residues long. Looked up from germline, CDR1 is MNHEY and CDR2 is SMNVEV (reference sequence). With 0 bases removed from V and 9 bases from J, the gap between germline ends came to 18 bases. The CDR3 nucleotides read TGTGCCAGCAGTTTATCGAAAGTTGGCGCCCGGGTTGAGCAGTTCTTC. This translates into CASSLSKVGARVEQFF.

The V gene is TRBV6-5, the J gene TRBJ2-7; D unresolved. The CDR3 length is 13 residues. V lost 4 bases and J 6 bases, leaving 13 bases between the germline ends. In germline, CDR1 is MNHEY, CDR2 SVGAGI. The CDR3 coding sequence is TGTGCCAGCAGTTTCCGACACGGTACCGAGCAGTACTTC. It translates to CASSFRHGTEQYF.

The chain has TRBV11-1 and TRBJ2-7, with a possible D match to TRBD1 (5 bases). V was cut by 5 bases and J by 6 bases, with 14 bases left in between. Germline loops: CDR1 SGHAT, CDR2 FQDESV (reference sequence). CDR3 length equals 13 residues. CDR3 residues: CASSPLRAGEQYF. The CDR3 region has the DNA TGTGCCAGCAGCCCACTCAGGGCTGGCGAGCAGTACTTC.

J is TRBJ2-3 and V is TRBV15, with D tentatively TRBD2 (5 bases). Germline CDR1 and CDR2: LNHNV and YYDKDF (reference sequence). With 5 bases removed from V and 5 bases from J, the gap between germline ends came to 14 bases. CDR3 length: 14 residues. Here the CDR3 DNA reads TGTGCCACCAGCGGCGAGGGAGCAGGAGATACGCAGTATTTT. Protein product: CATSGEGAGDTQYF.

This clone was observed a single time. The CDR3 region is CASSSPKDRGSYEQYF. The CDR3 DNA follows: TGTGCCAGCAGTTCACCCAAGGACAGGGGAAGCTACGAGCAGTACTTC. The chain is built from TRBV28 and TRBJ2-7, with 9 bases aligning to TRBD1. The V gene's germline CDR1 is MDHEN and CDR2 SYDVKM. CDR3 length: 16 residues. The ends lost 4 bases at V and 3 bases at J; junction bases unmatched: 10.

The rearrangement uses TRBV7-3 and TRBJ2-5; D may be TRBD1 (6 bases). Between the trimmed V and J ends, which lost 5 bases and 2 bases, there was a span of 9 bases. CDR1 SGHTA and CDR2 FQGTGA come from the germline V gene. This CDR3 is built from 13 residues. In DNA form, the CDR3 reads TGTGCCAGCAGCCCTGGACAGCAAGAGACCCAGTACTTC. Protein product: CASSPGQQETQYF.